This T cell receptor beta chain derives from a study of blood T cell repertoires in COVID-19. About the research overall: There were acute and convalescent COVID-19 samples, and they came from the United States, Italy and Spain. From T cells, B-cell-depleted T cells, or PBMCs came the material, which was cDNA or gDNA.

The CDR3 has 15 amino acids. V dropped 7 bases and J dropped 12; count of bases not matched to a gene: 18. Germline loops: CDR1 SGDLS, CDR2 YYNGEE. In the original workflow: Amplification of reference gene primers provided the estimated nucleated cell counts. Method: immunoSEQ multiplex PCR; TCRdb's copy keeps in-frame clones and lacks some. The V and J calls and clone size come from that table; D and trimming were worked out from the DNA. The profile shows some 160,000 clones, less than 90% of them singletons. The sequence derives from a woman in her 70s with acute or convalescent COVID-19. The sequenced sample was peripheral blood. The rearrangement uses TRBV9 and TRBJ2-1, with 8 bases that match TRBD2. The CDR3 region has the DNA TGTGCCAGCGGCGAGGGGACTAGTCGGAATGAAGGGCAGTTCTTC. The encoded protein is CASGEGTSRNEGQFF.